This TCR beta chain was observed in a study of CXCR3-negative and CXCR3-positive naive CD8 T cells. Naive CD8+ T cells displayed a CD45RO-CCR7+CD27+CD95- phenotype. The method, 5' RACE with UMI labels, was used to prepare the TRB cDNA libraries. TCRdb reanalyzed the 5' RACE reads and collapses them to one entry per CDR3 protein, without DNA. This specimen shows 70,000 to 95,000 distinct CDR3 sequences; the ten leading clones hold around 1.7%. General study findings and limits: In both naive subsets diversity was comparably high, whereas memory CD8+ cells showed much lower diversity.

CDR1 and CDR2 from the germline V gene are SGHTA and FQGNSA. The CDR3 consists of 15 residues. In regard to this clonotype: The antigen is unknown.

Material for sequencing was naive CXCR3- CD8+ T cells from blood. Sample subset: CD45RO-CCR7+CD27+CD95- naive CD8+ T cells lacking CXCR3 (TNR3-). The V gene is TRBV7-2, the J gene TRBJ2-1. The receptor's source is a human donor in good health. Some clones in this sample may be carry-over from other donors' samples. CDR3 sequence: CASRISGSSYNEQFF. The variable domain in full, with the rest retrieved from reference TRBV7-2 and TRBJ2-1, is GAGVSQSPSNKVTEKGKDVELRCDPISGHTALYWYRQSLGQGLEFLIYFQGNSAPDKSGLPSDRFSAERTGGSVSTLTIQRTQQEDSAVYLCASRISGSSYNEQFFGPGTRLTVL.